A single T cell receptor (beta chain) is shown here with its context. What antigen it recognizes has not been identified. No qualities accompany the bases; no much larger clone lies one base away. This specimen comes from a study of CD8 T cells in ankylosing spondylitis (dated by TCRdb to 2016 to 2017). Turning to the overall study: The study set out to find disease-linked TCR variants by profiling T cell receptor beta repertoires in ankylosing spondylitis patients and healthy donors. In total, the full study cohort was made up of roughly 110 healthy donors and roughly 27 ankylosing spondylitis patients. Samples of peripheral blood were taken, and for ankylosing spondylitis patients, synovial fluid was collected as well.

CDR1 and CDR2, looked up from the germline V gene, are MNHEY and SVGAGI. The germline V and J ends show losses of 0 bases and 4 bases respectively, and no gene match explains 1 base of the junction. Reading from cysteine to phenylalanine, the CDR3 counts 15 amino acids. The read is trimmed to its CDR3 DNA, 45 bases read in frame from base 1. The sequencer was an Illumina HiSeq 2500. TCR beta libraries were prepared by quantitative 5'-RACE with molecular barcodes. Per the original workflow: To identify disease-linked TCR variants, a new computational method was used, one built on a probabilistic model of VDJ rearrangement. The public sequencing data were trimmed at Q25 with fastp and processed into clonotypes with MiXCR by TCRdb, which kept only in-frame beta chains. All rows with the same CDR3 protein become a single entry with the most common DNA and genes. The V and J calls reflect TCRdb's pipeline rather than the authors' work. The sample yields about 280,000 distinct CDR3 sequences; around 19% were counted once. Of the sample, around 8% falls within the top ten clones.

Points the paper makes about the study in general: Blood from ankylosing spondylitis patients appeared to be characterized by a TCR beta motif composed of about 8 highly homologous amino acid variants. Significant enrichment of the disease-linked clones was reported in matched synovial fluid samples from ankylosing spondylitis patients. Some motif variants were previously reported in synovial fluid and blood of reactive arthritis patients, suggesting common disease-initiation mechanisms. The disease-linked clones had a CD8+ phenotype and were found at relatively low frequencies in peripheral blood.

The source of this sequence is a male donor with ankylosing spondylitis or in good health (not recorded which). In this chain, TRBV6-5 is recombined with TRBJ1-3; TRBD1 matches 9 bases in the middle. Input material: blood, either unsorted or a sorted T cell fraction (not recorded which). The nucleotide sequence reads as follows: TGTGCCAGCAGTTACTCGGGGACAGGGGGAAACACCATATATTTT. Translated, it gives CASSYSGTGGNTIYF.